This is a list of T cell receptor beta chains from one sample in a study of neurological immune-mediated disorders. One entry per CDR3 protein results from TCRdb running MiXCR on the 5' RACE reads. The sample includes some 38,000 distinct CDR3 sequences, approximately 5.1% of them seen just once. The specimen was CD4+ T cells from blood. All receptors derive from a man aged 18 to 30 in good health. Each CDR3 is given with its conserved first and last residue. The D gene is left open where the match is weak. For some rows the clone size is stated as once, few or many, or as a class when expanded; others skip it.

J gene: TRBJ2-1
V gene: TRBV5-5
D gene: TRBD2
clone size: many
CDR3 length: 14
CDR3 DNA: TGTGCCAGCATCCGGGCTAGCGGTAACAATGAGCAGTTCTTC
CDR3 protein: CASIRASGNNEQFF

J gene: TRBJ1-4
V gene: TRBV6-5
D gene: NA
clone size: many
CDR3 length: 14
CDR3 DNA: TGTGCCAGCACAACCAGGGCCACTAATGAAAAACTGTTTTTT
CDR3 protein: CASTTRATNEKLFF

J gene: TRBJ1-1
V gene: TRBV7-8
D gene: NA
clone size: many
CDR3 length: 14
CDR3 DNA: TGTGCCAGCAGCCCCCTGGAGGGAATGACTGAAGCTTTCTTT
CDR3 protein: CASSPLEGMTEAFF

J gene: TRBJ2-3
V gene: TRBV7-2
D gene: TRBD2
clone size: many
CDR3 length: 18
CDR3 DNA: TGTGCCAGCAGCTTAGAAGCTAGCGGGGGGGCTAGCACAGATACGCAGTATTTT
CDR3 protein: CASSLEASGGASTDTQYF

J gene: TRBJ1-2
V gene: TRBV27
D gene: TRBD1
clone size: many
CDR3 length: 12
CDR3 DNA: TGTGCCAGCAGCCTAAGGGGGCTCGGCTACACCTTC
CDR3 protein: CASSLRGLGYTF

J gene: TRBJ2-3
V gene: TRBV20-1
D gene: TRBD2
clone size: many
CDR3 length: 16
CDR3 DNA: TGCAGTGCTACATCCTCCCAGCGGGGCTTACGGCATACGCAGTATTTT
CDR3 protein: CSATSSQRGLRHTQYF

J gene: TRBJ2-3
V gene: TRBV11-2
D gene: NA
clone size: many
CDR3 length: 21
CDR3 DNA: TGTGCCAGCAGCTTAAGGGGGGGGTGGCAGGTCACACCAGCTGGCACAGATACGCAGTATTTT
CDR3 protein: CASSLRGGWQVTPAGTDTQYF

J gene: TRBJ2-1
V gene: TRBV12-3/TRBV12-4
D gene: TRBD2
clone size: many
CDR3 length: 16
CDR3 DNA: TGTGCCAGCAGTTCTCAGCAACCGGGACTAGGGAATGAGCAGTTCTTC
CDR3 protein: CASSSQQPGLGNEQFF

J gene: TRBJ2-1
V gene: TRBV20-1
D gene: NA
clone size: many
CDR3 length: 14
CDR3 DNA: TGCAGTGCTCTTCCCCGGGGACTTTACATTCCCCAGTTCTTC
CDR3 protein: CSALPRGLYIPQFF

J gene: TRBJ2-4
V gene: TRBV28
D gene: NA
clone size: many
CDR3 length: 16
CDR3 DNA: TGTGCCAGCAGCATCCCGGAGGACGGCTCCAAAAACATTCAGTACTTC
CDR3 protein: CASSIPEDGSKNIQYF

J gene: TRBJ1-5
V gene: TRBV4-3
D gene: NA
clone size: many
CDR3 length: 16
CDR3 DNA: TGCGCCAGCAGCCAAGATATCCTGCGGTCGAATCAGCCCCAGCATTTT
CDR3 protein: CASSQDILRSNQPQHF

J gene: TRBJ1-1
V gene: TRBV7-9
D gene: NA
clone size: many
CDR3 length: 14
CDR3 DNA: TGTGCCAGCAGCTTATTGCTGGGGAACACTGAAGCTTTCTTT
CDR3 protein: CASSLLLGNTEAFF

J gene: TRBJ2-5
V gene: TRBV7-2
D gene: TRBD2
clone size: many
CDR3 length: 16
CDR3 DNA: TGTGCCAGCAGCTCAGCGACTAGCGGGGCTGGGGGGACCCAGTACTTC
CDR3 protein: CASSSATSGAGGTQYF

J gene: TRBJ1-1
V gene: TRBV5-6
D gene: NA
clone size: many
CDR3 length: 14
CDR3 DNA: TGTGCCAGCAGCTTGTTTATGGGGGACACTGAAGCTTTCTTT
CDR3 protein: CASSLFMGDTEAFF

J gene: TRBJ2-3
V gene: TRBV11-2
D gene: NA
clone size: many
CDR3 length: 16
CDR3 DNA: TGTGCCAGCAGCTTAGAACCTGGACACAACACAGATACGCAGTATTTT
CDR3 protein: CASSLEPGHNTDTQYF

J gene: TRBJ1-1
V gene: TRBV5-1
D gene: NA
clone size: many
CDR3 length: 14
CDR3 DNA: TGCGCCAGCAGCTTCGGCAGGATGAACACTGAAGCTTTCTTT
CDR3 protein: CASSFGRMNTEAFF

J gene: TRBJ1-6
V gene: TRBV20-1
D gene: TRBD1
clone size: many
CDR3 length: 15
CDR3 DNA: TGCAGTGCTAGACAATCCGGGACAGCGAATTCACCCCTCCACTTT
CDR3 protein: CSARQSGTANSPLHF

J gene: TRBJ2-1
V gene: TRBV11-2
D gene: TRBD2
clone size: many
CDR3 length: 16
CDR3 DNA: TGTGCCAGCAGCTCAAGGACTAGCGGGGGGGCCCATGAGCAGTTCTTC
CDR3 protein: CASSSRTSGGAHEQFF

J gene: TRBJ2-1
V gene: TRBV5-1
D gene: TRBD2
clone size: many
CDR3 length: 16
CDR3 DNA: TGCGCCAGCAGCCTCTCTAGCGGGACGTCCTACAATGAGCAGTTCTTC
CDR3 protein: CASSLSSGTSYNEQFF

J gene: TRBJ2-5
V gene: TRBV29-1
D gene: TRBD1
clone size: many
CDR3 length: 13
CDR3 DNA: TGCAGCGTGAGACAGGGGGCGGGGGAGACCCAGTACTTC
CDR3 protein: CSVRQGAGETQYF

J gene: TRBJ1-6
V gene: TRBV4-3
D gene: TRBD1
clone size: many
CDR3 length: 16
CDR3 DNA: TGCGCCAGCAGCCAAGACCGGGACAGCGCCAATTCACCCCTCCACTTT
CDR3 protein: CASSQDRDSANSPLHF

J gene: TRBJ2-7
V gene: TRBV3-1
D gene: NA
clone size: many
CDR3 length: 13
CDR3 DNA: TGTGCCAGCAGCCAAACAGGAATCTACGAGCAGTACTTC
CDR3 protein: CASSQTGIYEQYF

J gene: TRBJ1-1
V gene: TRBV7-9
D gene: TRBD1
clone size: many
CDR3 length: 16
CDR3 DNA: TGTGCCAGCAGCTTAAGGACAGGGGGGGTTGGCACTGAAGCTTTCTTT
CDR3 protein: CASSLRTGGVGTEAFF

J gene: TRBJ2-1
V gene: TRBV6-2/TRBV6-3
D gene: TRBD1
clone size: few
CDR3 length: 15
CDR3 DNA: TGTGCCAGCACTCATAGACAGGGTAGGAGCAATGAGCAGTTCTTC
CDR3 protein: CASTHRQGRSNEQFF

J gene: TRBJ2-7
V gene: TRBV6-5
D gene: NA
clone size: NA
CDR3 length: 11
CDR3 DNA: TGTGCCACCTCGGGGACCTACGAGCAGTACTTC
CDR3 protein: CATSGTYEQYF

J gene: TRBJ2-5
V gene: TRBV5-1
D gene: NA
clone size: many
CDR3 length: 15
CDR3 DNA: TGCGCCATCCGGATGACAGGAAGCTATCATGAGACCCAGTACTTC
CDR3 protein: CAIRMTGSYHETQYF

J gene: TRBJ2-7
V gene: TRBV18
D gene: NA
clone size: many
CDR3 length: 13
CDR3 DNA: TGTGCCAGCTCACCCCCGATGACCTACGAGCAGTACTTC
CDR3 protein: CASSPPMTYEQYF

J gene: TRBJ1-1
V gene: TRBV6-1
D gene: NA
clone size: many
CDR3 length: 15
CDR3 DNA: TGTGCCATCCATCGAGGAGACGGAAGAAACACTGAAGCTTTCTTT
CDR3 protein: CAIHRGDGRNTEAFF

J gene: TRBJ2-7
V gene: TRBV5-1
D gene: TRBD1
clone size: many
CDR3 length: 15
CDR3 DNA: TGCGCCAGCAGCAACCGGGACAGGGGTGTCTACGAGCAGTACTTC
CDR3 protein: CASSNRDRGVYEQYF

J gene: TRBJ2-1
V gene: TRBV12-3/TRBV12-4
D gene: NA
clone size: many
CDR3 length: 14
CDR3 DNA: TGTGCCAGCAGTTCTCGGACCAATCACAATGAGCAGTTCTTC
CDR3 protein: CASSSRTNHNEQFF

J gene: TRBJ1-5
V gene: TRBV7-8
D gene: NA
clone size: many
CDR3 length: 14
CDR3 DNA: TGTGCCAGCAGCTCAGGGGTTCTCAATCAGCCCCAGCATTTT
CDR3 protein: CASSSGVLNQPQHF

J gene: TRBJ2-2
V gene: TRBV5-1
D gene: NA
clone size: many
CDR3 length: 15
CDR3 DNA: TGCGCCAGCAGCTTGGTAGGGAGCGCTACCGGGGAGCTGTTTTTT
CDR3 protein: CASSLVGSATGELFF

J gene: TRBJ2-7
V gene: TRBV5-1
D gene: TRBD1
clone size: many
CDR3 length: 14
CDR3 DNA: TGCGCCAGCAGCTTGAGACAGGGAAGGAACGAGCAGTACTTC
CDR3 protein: CASSLRQGRNEQYF

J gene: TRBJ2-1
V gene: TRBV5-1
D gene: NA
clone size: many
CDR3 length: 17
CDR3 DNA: TGCGCCAGCAGCCCCAACGCTTGGGACATAAAATACAATGAGCAGTTCTTC
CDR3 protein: CASSPNAWDIKYNEQFF

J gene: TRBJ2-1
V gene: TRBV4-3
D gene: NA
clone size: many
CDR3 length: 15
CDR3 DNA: TGCGCCAGCAGCTCACAGAGCGGCTCCTACAATGAGCAGTTCTTC
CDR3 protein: CASSSQSGSYNEQFF

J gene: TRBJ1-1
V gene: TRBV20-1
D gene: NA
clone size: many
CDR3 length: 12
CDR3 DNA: TGCAGTGCTAGAGACCGGGACCTTGAAGCTTTCTTT
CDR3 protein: CSARDRDLEAFF

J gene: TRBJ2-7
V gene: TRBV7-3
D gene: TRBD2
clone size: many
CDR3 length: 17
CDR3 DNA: TGTGCCAGCAGCCTTCAACCTCCACTAGCGGGGGACTACGAGCAGTACTTC
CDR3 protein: CASSLQPPLAGDYEQYF

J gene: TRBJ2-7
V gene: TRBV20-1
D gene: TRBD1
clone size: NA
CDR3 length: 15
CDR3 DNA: TGCAGTGCGACCAGCGAGGACAGGGAATTATACGAGCAGTACTTC
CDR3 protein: CSATSEDRELYEQYF

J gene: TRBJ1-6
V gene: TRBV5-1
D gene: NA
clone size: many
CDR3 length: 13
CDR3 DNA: TGCGCCAGCAGGGTCAGGGGTGAAGGACAGCTTTACTTT
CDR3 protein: CASRVRGEGQLYF

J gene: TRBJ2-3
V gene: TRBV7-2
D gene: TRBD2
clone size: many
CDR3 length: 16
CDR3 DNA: TGTGCCAGCAGCTTACAAACTAGCGGGGTGGCAGATACGCAGTATTTT
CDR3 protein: CASSLQTSGVADTQYF

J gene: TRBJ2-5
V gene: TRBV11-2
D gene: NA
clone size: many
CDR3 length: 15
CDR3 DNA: TGTGCCAGCAGCTTAGCCTCGGGGGCCGTATGGACCCAGTACTTC
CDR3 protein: CASSLASGAVWTQYF

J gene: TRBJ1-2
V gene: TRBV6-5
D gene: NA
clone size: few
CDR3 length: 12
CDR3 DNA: TGTGCCAGCAGCTCAGAAATGATGGGCTACACCTTC
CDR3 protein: CASSSEMMGYTF

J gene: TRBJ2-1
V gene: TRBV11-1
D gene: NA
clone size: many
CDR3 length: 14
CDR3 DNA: TGTGCCAGCAATAGTTTGACAGGTGTCAATGAGCAGTTCTTC
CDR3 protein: CASNSLTGVNEQFF

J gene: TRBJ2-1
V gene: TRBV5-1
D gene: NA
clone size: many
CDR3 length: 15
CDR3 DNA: TGCGCCAGCAGCTTGTTGAGCCAGGGAGAGCATGAGCAGTTCTTC
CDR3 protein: CASSLLSQGEHEQFF

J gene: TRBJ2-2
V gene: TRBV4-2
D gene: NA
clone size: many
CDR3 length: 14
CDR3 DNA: TGTGCCAGCAGCCAAGATCGGCAGACCGGGGAGCTGTTTTTT
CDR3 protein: CASSQDRQTGELFF

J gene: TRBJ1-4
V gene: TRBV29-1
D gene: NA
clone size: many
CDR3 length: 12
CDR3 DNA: TGCAGCGTGGGATTCCTTAATGAAAAACTGTTTTTT
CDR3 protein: CSVGFLNEKLFF

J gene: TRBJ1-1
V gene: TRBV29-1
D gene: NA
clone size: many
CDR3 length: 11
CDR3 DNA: TGCAGCGTTGTACAATACACTGAAGCTTTCTTT
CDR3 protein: CSVVQYTEAFF

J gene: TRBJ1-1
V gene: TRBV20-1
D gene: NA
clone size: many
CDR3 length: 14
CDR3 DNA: TGCAGTGCTAGACTTCCGGGACAGAACACTGAAGCTTTCTTT
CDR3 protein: CSARLPGQNTEAFF

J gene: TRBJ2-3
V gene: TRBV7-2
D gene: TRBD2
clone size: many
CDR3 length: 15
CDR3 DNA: TGTGCCAGCAGCTTATGGCGGGGGGCCTCCGATACGCAGTATTTT
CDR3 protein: CASSLWRGASDTQYF

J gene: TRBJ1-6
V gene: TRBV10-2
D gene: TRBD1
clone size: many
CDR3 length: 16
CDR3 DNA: TGCGCCAGCGGTAGGGGACAGAGATTAGTTAATTCACCCCTCCACTTT
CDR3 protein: CASGRGQRLVNSPLHF

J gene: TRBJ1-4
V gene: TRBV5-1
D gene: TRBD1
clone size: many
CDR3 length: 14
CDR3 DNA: TGCGCCAGCAGCACCGGGACAGGGAATGAAAAACTGTTTTTT
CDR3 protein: CASSTGTGNEKLFF

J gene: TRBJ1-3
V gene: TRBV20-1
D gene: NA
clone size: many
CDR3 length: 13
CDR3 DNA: TGCAGTGCTAGGCTGCCAGGCGGAAACACCATATATTTT
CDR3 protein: CSARLPGGNTIYF

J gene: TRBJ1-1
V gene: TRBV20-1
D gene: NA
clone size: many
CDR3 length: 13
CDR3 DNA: TGCAGTGCTTCTGGTCTCCAGAACACTGAAGCTTTCTTT
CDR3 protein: CSASGLQNTEAFF

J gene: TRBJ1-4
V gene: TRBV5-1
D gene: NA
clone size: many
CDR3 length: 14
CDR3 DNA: TGCGCCAGCAGCTTGGGGGCGGCTAATGAAAAACTGTTTTTT
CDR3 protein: CASSLGAANEKLFF

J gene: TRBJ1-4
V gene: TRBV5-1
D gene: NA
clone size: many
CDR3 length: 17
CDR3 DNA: TGCGCCAGCAGCTTGTCTGTGGGGGCTGCAACTAATGAAAAACTGTTTTTT
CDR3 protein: CASSLSVGAATNEKLFF

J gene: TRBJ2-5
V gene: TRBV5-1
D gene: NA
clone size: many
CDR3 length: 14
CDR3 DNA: TGCGCCAGCAGCTTGGCCCAGATACAAGAGACCCAGTACTTC
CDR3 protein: CASSLAQIQETQYF

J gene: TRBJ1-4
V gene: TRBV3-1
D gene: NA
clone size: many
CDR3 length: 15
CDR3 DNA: TGTGCCAGCAGCCAAGAACCCGCAACTAATGAAAAACTGTTTTTT
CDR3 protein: CASSQEPATNEKLFF